This T cell receptor (beta chain) was documented in a study of CD8+CD57+ T cells in acquired aplastic anemia. About the research overall: Quantities of DNA derived from sorted CD4+ and CD8+ cells averaged roughly 3 ug.

Patients chosen for sequencing had CD8+CD57+ cells that had expanded, as shown by flow cytometry. Therapy had not been given to patients before blood sampling. A remark on this clonotype: Its antigen is as yet unknown.

V was shortened by 4 bases and J by 3 bases, with 4 bases between the two germline ends. This CDR3 spans 13 amino acids. General observations from the study: For CD8+ Simpson's diversity, patients and controls showed no significant difference.

The TCR beta profiling, which covered VDJ combination and CDR3 sequence, was carried out using genomic DNA as the template. MiXCR was run by TCRdb on the reads, yielding one entry per CDR3 protein. The sample has 250,000 to 350,000 distinct CDR3 sequences; roughly 59% are singletons. This receptor was identified in a human donor with aplastic anemia. The V and J genes are TRBV12-3 or TRBV12-4 and TRBJ2-6; no clear D. The material sequenced was sorted CD4+, CD8+, or CD8+CD57+ T cells (not recorded which) from PBMCs. The CDR3 protein is CASSSDGANVLTF. For the CDR3, the DNA is TGTGCCAGCAGTTCGGATGGGGCCAACGTCCTGACTTTC.